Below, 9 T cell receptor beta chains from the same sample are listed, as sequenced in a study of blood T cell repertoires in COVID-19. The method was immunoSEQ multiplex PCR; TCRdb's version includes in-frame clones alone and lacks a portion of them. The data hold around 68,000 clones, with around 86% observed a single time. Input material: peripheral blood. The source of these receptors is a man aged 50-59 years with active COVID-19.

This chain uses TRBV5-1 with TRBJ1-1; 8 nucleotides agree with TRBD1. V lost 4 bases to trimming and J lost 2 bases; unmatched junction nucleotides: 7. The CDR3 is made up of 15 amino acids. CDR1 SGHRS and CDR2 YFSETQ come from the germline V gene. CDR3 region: CASSHPGTGNTEAFF. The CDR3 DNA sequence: TGCGCCAGCAGCCACCCCGGGACAGGAAACACTGAAGCTTTCTTT.

The CDR3, as DNA: TGTGCCACCGGGACAGGGTATGATCAGCCCCAGCATTTT. This gives the protein CATGTGYDQPQHF. This chain links TRBV7-9 with TRBJ1-5; 9 nucleotides align to TRBD1. Per the germline V gene, CDR1 is SEHNR and CDR2 is FQNEAQ (reference sequence). The trim removed 10 bases at V and 5 bases at J, leaving 6 bases unmatched. This CDR3 region has 13 residues.

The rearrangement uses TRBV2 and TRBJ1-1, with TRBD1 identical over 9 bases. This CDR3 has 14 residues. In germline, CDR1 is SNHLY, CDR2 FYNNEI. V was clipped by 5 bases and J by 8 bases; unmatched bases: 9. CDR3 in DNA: TGTGCCAGCAGTCAACCGATACAGGGGGCCGAAGCTTTCTTT. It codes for CASSQPIQGAEAFF.

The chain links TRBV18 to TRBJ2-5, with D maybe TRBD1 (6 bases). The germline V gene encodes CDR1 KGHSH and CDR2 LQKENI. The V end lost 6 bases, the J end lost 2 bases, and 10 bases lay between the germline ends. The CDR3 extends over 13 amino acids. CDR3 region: CASSPGQQETQYF. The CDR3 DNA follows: TGTGCCAGCTCGCCCGGACAGCAAGAGACCCAGTACTTC.

The CDR3 DNA sequence: TGTGCCAGCAGCTTGGGGCTGAACACTGAAGCTTTCTTT. This translates into CASSLGLNTEAFF. This rearrangement joins TRBV11-1 to TRBJ1-1; weak D call: TRBD1 (5 bases). Germline loops: CDR1 SGHAT, CDR2 FQDESV (reference sequence). The CDR3 sequence is 13 residues long. V shed 3 bases and J shed 0 bases, with 5 bases lying between them.

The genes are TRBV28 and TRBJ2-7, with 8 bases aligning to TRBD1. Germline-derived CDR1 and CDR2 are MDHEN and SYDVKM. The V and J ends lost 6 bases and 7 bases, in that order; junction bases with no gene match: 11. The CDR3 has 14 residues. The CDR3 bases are TGTGCCAGCAGCCCGACAGGGGATTCGGGGGAGCAGTACTTC. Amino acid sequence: CASSPTGDSGEQYF. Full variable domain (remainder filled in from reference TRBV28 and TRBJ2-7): DVKVTQSSRYLVKRTGEKVFLECVQDMDHENMFWYRQDPGLGLRLIYFSYDVKMKEKGDIPEGYSVSREKKERFSLILESASTNQTSMYLCASSPTGDSGEQYFGPGTRLTVT.

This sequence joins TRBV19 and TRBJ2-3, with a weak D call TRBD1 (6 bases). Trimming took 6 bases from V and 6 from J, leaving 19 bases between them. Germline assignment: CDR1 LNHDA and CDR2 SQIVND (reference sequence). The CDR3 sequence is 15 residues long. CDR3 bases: TGTGCCAGTAGATCTCATCAAACAGGGCTCGATACGCAGTATTTT. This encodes CASRSHQTGLDTQYF.

The CDR3 loop reads CASSLWATTGGNTIYF. The CDR3 coding sequence is TGTGCCAGCAGCCTCTGGGCCACGACGGGGGGAAACACCATATATTTT. V and J are TRBV5-6 and TRBJ1-3; D remains ambiguous. This CDR3 is 16 amino acids long. CDR1 and CDR2 (germline): SGHDT, YYEEEE. Trimming left V 4 bases short and J 4 bases short, with 18 bases between.

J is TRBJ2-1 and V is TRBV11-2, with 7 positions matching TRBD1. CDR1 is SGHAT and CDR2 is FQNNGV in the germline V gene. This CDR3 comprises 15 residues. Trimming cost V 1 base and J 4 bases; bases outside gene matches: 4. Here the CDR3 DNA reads TGTGCCAGCAGCTTAGGACGACAGGGTTACAATGAGCAGTTCTTC. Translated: CASSLGRQGYNEQFF.